This paragraph reports one T cell receptor (beta chain). The antigen remains unidentified. The CDR3 length is 14 residues. Germline V gene sequence: CDR1 KGHDR, CDR2 SFDVKD. V dropped 9 bases and J dropped 7; count of bases not matched to a gene: 9. Constant-region reverse primers amplified full-length variable regions, followed by semi-nested Nested Universal Primer A PCR. TCRdb re-called the 5' RACE reads through MiXCR, storing one row per CDR3 protein. The data hold about 62,000 distinct CDR3 sequences, with nearly 30% observed a single time. Purified naive CD4+ T cells were depleted of CD25+ Tregs. Study results and caveats: Greatest tumor Treg TCR overlap was with tumor naive CD4+ cells. The TCR gene usage of tumor memory CD4+ T cells clustered together with blood and lymph node memory CD4+ cells and with lymph node naive CD4+ cells.

V and J are TRBV24-1 and TRBJ2-2; 8 bases are shared with TRBD2. Sequences were obtained from tumor-infiltrating naive CD4+ T cells sorted from the breast tumor. Subset here: naive CD4+ T cells, CD4+CD45RA+CD25-. The sequence came from a female donor with breast cancer. Written as DNA, the CDR3 is TGTGCCACCGGAAGCGGGAGCGTAGGCGGGGAGCTGTTTTTT. Its protein product is CATGSGSVGGELFF.